The clone carrying this T cell receptor (beta chain) has at least ten counts. What it binds is not known. The sample belongs to a study of T cells after yellow fever vaccination. Study-wide points: High-abundance clonotypes from the bulk population could contaminate FACS-sorted repertoires.

This CDR3 contains 13 residues. The V and J ends lost 5 bases and 1 base respectively, with 8 bases between them. CDR1 and CDR2 from the germline V gene are SGDLS and YYNGEE. The TCR cDNA carried a universal primer site and UMIs from 5'RACE template switching. TCRdb re-called the 5' RACE reads through MiXCR, storing one row per CDR3 protein. Among approximately 300,000 distinct CDR3 sequences listed, approximately 12% were seen once. This sample comprised CD4+ T cells sorted from PBMCs, obtained 45 days after the yellow fever booster vaccination. The receptor's source is a man between 18 and 29 years old who received the YFV17D yellow fever vaccine. The V call is TRBV9, the J call TRBJ2-3; D is uncertain. The CDR3: CASRRSGTDTQYF. CDR3 sequence (DNA): TGTGCCAGCAGACGGAGCGGCACAGATACGCAGTATTTT.